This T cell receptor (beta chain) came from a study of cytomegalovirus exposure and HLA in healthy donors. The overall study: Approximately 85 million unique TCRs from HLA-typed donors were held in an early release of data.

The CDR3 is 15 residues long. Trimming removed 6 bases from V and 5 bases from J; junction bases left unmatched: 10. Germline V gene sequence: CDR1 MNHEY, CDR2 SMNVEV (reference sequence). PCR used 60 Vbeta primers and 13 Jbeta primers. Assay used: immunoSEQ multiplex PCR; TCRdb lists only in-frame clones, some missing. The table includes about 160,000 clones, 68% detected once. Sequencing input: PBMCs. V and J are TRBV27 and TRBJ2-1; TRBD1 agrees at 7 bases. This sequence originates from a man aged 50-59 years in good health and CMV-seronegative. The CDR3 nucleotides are TGTGCCAGCAGCTCCAGAGGGACAGCTAACAATGAGCAGTTCTTC. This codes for CASSSRGTANNEQFF.